This TCR beta chain is from a study of PD-1 blockade in classical Hodgkin lymphoma. About the research overall: Treatment was intravenous nivolumab, 3 mg/kg every 2 weeks, until progression.

Study-level findings and limits: At baseline, newly diagnosed patients reportedly showed less TCR diversity than healthy donors. Newly diagnosed patients and complete responders had comparable diversity at baseline.

Note on this clone: No antigen is known for it.

Brentuximab vedotin exposure varied, and every patient relapsed after autologous stem cell transplantation. Germline V lookup: CDR1 SGHTA, CDR2 FQGTGA. This CDR3 spans 15 amino acids. V trimming: 2 bases; J trimming: 8 bases; junction bases outside the gene matches: 7. Clones were read by immunoSEQ multiplex PCR, and TCRdb kept only the in-frame ones, dropping some. The data contain 15,000 to 20,000 clones, approximately 72% of them singletons. Source: peripheral blood mononuclear cells (PBMCs), taken at baseline. The receptor was derived from a human donor with classical Hodgkin lymphoma. The chain carries TRBV7-3 and TRBJ2-1; 9 bases match TRBD2. In nucleotides, the CDR3 is TGTGCCAGCAGCTTAGGGGTAGCGGGAGCCCATGAGCAGTTCTTC. It codes for CASSLGVAGAHEQFF.